These T cell receptor beta chains were read from a single sample in a study of OX40 agonist ivuxolimab in advanced cancers. This table comes from immunoSEQ multiplex PCR, and its TCRdb copy is limited to in-frame clones, with some not included. The sample comprises approximately 54,000 clones, around 90% of which are singletons, and about 9.3% rests with the top ten. The specimen was CD4+ or CD8+ T cells sorted from blood, collected in a trial of the OX40 agonist ivuxolimab. All receptors derive from an adult with an advanced solid tumor such as melanoma, head and neck, liver or kidney cancer. Both conserved end residues are part of each CDR3. A D gene is named only where the DNA matches it firmly. Size is stated for part of the rows, as once, few or many counts, or as a class when the clone is expanded.

V gene: TRBV27
clone size: -
J gene: TRBJ2-1
D gene: -
CDR3 DNA: TGTGCCAGCGGCCGGACAGTGGACTACAATGAGCAGTTCTTC
CDR3 protein: CASGRTVDYNEQFF

V gene: TRBV5-4
clone size: medium-sized
J gene: TRBJ2-3
D gene: -
CDR3 DNA: TGTGCCAGCAGCCCGGACTTTTTGAGCACAGATACGCAGTATTTT
CDR3 protein: CASSPDFLSTDTQYF

V gene: TRBV15
clone size: -
J gene: TRBJ1-5
D gene: -
CDR3 DNA: TGTGCCACCAGCAGAGACCTAGCTTCGGGCTTGAATCAGCCCCAGCATTTT
CDR3 protein: CATSRDLASGLNQPQHF

V gene: TRBV6-5
clone size: -
J gene: TRBJ2-2
D gene: -
CDR3 DNA: TGTGCCAGCAGTTACAGGGACACCGGGGAGCTGTTTTTT
CDR3 protein: CASSYRDTGELFF

V gene: TRBV19
clone size: -
J gene: TRBJ2-1
D gene: TRBD2
CDR3 DNA: TGTGCCAGTAGTATAGGCGGGGGTACCAATGAGCAGTTCTTC
CDR3 protein: CASSIGGGTNEQFF

V gene: TRBV19
clone size: -
J gene: TRBJ1-1
D gene: -
CDR3 DNA: TGTGCCAGTAAATCGGGGAACACTGAAGCTTTCTTT
CDR3 protein: CASKSGNTEAFF

V gene: TRBV7-9
clone size: -
J gene: TRBJ1-1
D gene: TRBD1
CDR3 DNA: TGTGCCAGCAGCTCCCATAGGACAGGATTGAACACTGAAGCTTTCTTT
CDR3 protein: CASSSHRTGLNTEAFF

V gene: TRBV27
clone size: -
J gene: TRBJ1-5
D gene: -
CDR3 DNA: TGTGCCAGCAGTCCTGACAGCGGTTATCAGCCCCAGCATTTT
CDR3 protein: CASSPDSGYQPQHF

V gene: TRBV4-2
clone size: -
J gene: TRBJ2-1
D gene: -
CDR3 DNA: TGTGCCAGCAGTCCCGAGAGAGCTGACTACAATGAGCAGTTCTTC
CDR3 protein: CASSPERADYNEQFF

V gene: TRBV13
clone size: -
J gene: TRBJ2-1
D gene: TRBD2
CDR3 DNA: TGTGCCAGCAGCCTCACGGGACTAGCGGGAGCCAGCTCCTACAATGAGCAGTTCTTC
CDR3 protein: CASSLTGLAGASSYNEQFF

V gene: TRBV11-2
clone size: -
J gene: TRBJ2-3
D gene: -
CDR3 DNA: TGTGCCAGCAGCCGTATGGGAGATACGCAGTATTTT
CDR3 protein: CASSRMGDTQYF

V gene: TRBV2
clone size: -
J gene: TRBJ2-3
D gene: TRBD2
CDR3 DNA: TGTGCCAGCAGTGAAGTAGCGGGCCCCACAGATACGCAGTATTTT
CDR3 protein: CASSEVAGPTDTQYF

V gene: TRBV19
clone size: -
J gene: TRBJ1-1
D gene: -
CDR3 DNA: TGTGCCAGTAGTATGCAGGGAAGGACTGAAGCTTTCTTT
CDR3 protein: CASSMQGRTEAFF

V gene: TRBV4-3
clone size: -
J gene: TRBJ1-3
D gene: -
CDR3 DNA: TGCGCCAGCAGCCAAGATGTGGTAGGGACTGGAAACACCATATATTTT
CDR3 protein: CASSQDVVGTGNTIYF

V gene: TRBV7-9
clone size: -
J gene: TRBJ1-2
D gene: TRBD1
CDR3 DNA: TGTGCCAGCAGCTTCCTGGGACAGGGGAACTATGGCTACACCTTC
CDR3 protein: CASSFLGQGNYGYTF

V gene: TRBV11-2
clone size: medium-sized
J gene: TRBJ2-7
D gene: TRBD1
CDR3 DNA: TGTGCCAGCAGCTCACGGACAGGGGGCTCCGAGCAGTACTTC
CDR3 protein: CASSSRTGGSEQYF

V gene: TRBV7-8
clone size: -
J gene: TRBJ1-2
D gene: TRBD1
CDR3 DNA: TGTGCCAGCAGCTTAGTAGGGGGCTTACCAAACTATGGCTACACCTTC
CDR3 protein: CASSLVGGLPNYGYTF

V gene: TRBV9
clone size: -
J gene: TRBJ2-7
D gene: TRBD2
CDR3 DNA: TGTGCCAGCAGCCTGAGCGGGAGGCGACCCGACGAGCAGTACTTC
CDR3 protein: CASSLSGRRPDEQYF

V gene: TRBV7-9
clone size: once
J gene: TRBJ1-2
D gene: -
CDR3 DNA: TGTGCCAGCAGCTTAACGCAGGGATTTTATGGCTACACCTTC
CDR3 protein: CASSLTQGFYGYTF

V gene: TRBV5-6
clone size: -
J gene: TRBJ2-7
D gene: TRBD1
CDR3 DNA: TGTGCCAGCAGCCTGGGACAGGACTACGAGCAGTACTTC
CDR3 protein: CASSLGQDYEQYF

V gene: TRBV29-1
clone size: -
J gene: TRBJ2-2
D gene: -
CDR3 DNA: TGCAGCGCGGGACTCCTAAACACCGGGGAGCTGTTTTTT
CDR3 protein: CSAGLLNTGELFF

V gene: TRBV28
clone size: -
J gene: TRBJ2-7
D gene: -
CDR3 DNA: TGTGCCAGCAGTTTACACAGAGCCTACGAGCAGTACTTC
CDR3 protein: CASSLHRAYEQYF

V gene: TRBV9
clone size: -
J gene: TRBJ2-1
D gene: -
CDR3 DNA: TGTGCCAGCAGCCCCCGGACCCTCTACAATGAGCAGTTCTTC
CDR3 protein: CASSPRTLYNEQFF

V gene: TRBV7-6
clone size: -
J gene: TRBJ1-3
D gene: -
CDR3 DNA: TGTGCCAGCAGCCAAATGGGACTTTCCTCTGGAAACACCATATATTTT
CDR3 protein: CASSQMGLSSGNTIYF

V gene: TRBV5-1
clone size: -
J gene: TRBJ1-1
D gene: -
CDR3 DNA: TGCGCCAGCAGCTTTAGATTAGTAGGTCGCACTGAAGCTTTCTTT
CDR3 protein: CASSFRLVGRTEAFF

V gene: TRBV19
clone size: -
J gene: TRBJ2-5
D gene: TRBD2
CDR3 DNA: TGTGCCAGTAGTATATACCCAGGCGGGGGGACCCAGTACTTC
CDR3 protein: CASSIYPGGGTQYF

V gene: TRBV13
clone size: -
J gene: TRBJ2-4
D gene: -
CDR3 DNA: TGTGCCAGCAGCTTAGAGTCGGGGGCCCAGAGGAAAAACATTCAGTACTTC
CDR3 protein: CASSLESGAQRKNIQYF

V gene: TRBV4-3
clone size: -
J gene: TRBJ2-7
D gene: -
CDR3 DNA: TGCGCCAGCAGCCAAGAAGGGGGACACGTGAGCTCCTACGAGCAGTACTTC
CDR3 protein: CASSQEGGHVSSYEQYF

V gene: TRBV19
clone size: -
J gene: TRBJ2-2
D gene: -
CDR3 DNA: TGTGCCAGTAGTATGGCAGGCAACACCGGGGAGCTGTTTTTT
CDR3 protein: CASSMAGNTGELFF

V gene: TRBV2
clone size: few
J gene: TRBJ1-5
D gene: TRBD1
CDR3 DNA: TGTGCCAGCAGTGAAGGCGTGACAGGGGGTCAGCCCCAGCATTTT
CDR3 protein: CASSEGVTGGQPQHF